A single sample gave rise to the 11 T cell receptor beta chains below, sequenced in a study of OX40 agonist ivuxolimab in advanced cancers. Some clones are missing from TCRdb's copy, which holds only in-frame ones; the method was immunoSEQ multiplex PCR. The table has 25,000 to 30,000 clones, over 90% seen once. The input for sequencing was CD4+ or CD8+ T cells sorted from blood, taken in a trial of the OX40 agonist ivuxolimab. All receptors derive from an adult with an advanced solid tumor such as melanoma, head and neck, liver or kidney cancer.

Only a few counts were recorded for this clone. The rearrangement uses TRBV27 and TRBJ2-1, with D uncertain. Trimming removed 7 bases from V and 0 bases from J, with 13 bases in between. CDR1 and CDR2 from the germline V gene are MNHEY and SMNVEV (reference sequence). This CDR3 is 15 amino acids long. The CDR3 sequence: CASTFLGPSYNEQFF. CDR3 DNA sequence: TGTGCCAGCACCTTTCTAGGGCCCTCCTACAATGAGCAGTTCTTC.

J is TRBJ2-1 and V is TRBV6-5, with 10 bases fitting TRBD2. Per the germline V gene, CDR1 is MNHEY and CDR2 is SVGAGI. The CDR3 runs to 16 residues. Trimming cost V 4 bases and J 4 bases; bases outside gene matches: 7. CDR3 nucleotides: TGTGCCAGCAGTTTCTCCGGGACTAGCGCTTACAATGAGCAGTTCTTC. As protein: CASSFSGTSAYNEQFF.

V usage is TRBV7-8 and J usage is TRBJ1-1, with 7 bases that match TRBD1. V lost 6 bases to trimming and J lost 4 bases; unmatched junction nucleotides: 5. The CDR3 contains 13 residues. Germline V gives CDR1 SGHVS, CDR2 FQNEAQ. The CDR3 DNA sequence: TGTGCCAGCAGTCCAGGGGGTCTCACTGAAGCTTTCTTT. It encodes CASSPGGLTEAFF. Combining the CDR3 with reference TRBV7-8 and TRBJ1-1 gives the whole variable domain GAGVSQSPRYKVAKRGQDVALRCDPISGHVSLFWYQQALGQGPEFLTYFQNEAQLDKSGLPSDRFFAERPEGSVSTLKIQRTQQEDSAVYLCASSPGGLTEAFFGQGTRLTVV.

This clone was recorded only once. The chain employs TRBV18 and TRBJ2-2; TRBD1 is a possible D gene (6 bases). CDR1 and CDR2 from the germline V gene are KGHSH and LQKENI. The CDR3 sequence is 17 residues long. V shed 3 bases and J shed 3 bases, with 17 bases lying between them. As DNA, the CDR3 is TGTGCCAGCTCACCTGATCAGGGGCGGTGGGACACCGGGGAGCTGTTTTTT. Its protein product is CASSPDQGRWDTGELFF.

This sequence joins TRBV14 and TRBJ2-5; 15 bases align to TRBD2. V was pared by 9 bases and J by 2 bases, with 10 bases of the junction left unmatched. Germline lookup yields CDR1 SGHDN and CDR2 FVKESK. The CDR3 covers 17 residues. The CDR3 DNA reads as TGTGCCAGGCCCCCACGGACTAGCGGGAGGGTACAAGAGACCCAGTACTTC. It specifies CARPPRTSGRVQETQYF.

The chain's CDR3 is CATSRGNGGEIYNEQFF. CDR3 sequence (DNA): TGTGCCACCAGCAGAGGGAACGGGGGGGAAATTTACAATGAGCAGTTCTTC. The rearrangement joins TRBV15 to TRBJ2-1; 8 bases map to TRBD2. This CDR3 region has 17 residues. V lost 1 base to trimming and J lost 4 bases; unmatched junction nucleotides: 9. Germline CDR1 is LNHNV and CDR2 is YYDKDF (reference sequence).

The chain is built from TRBV7-9 and TRBJ2-1, with TRBD1 identical over 7 bases. V was pared by 5 bases and J by 4 bases, with 5 bases of the junction left unmatched. Looked up from germline, CDR1 is SEHNR and CDR2 is FQNEAQ (reference sequence). This CDR3 has 14 residues. CDR3 nucleotides: TGTGCCAGCAGCCCCCGGGACAGATACAATGAGCAGTTCTTC. This codes for CASSPRDRYNEQFF. The variable domain in full, completed from reference TRBV7-9 and TRBJ2-1, reads DTGVSQNPRHKITKRGQNVTFRCDPISEHNRLYWYRQTLGQGPEFLTYFQNEAQLEKSRLLSDRFSAERPKGSFSTLEIQRTEQGDSAMYLCASSPRDRYNEQFFGPGTRLTVL.

The chain employs TRBV5-1 and TRBJ2-7; possibly TRBD2 for D (5 bases). Germline V lookup: CDR1 SGHRS, CDR2 YFSETQ. The length of the CDR3 is 13 residues. The ends were cut back, 4 bases at V and 3 bases at J, with 11 bases in the middle. In nucleotides, the CDR3 is TGCGCCAGCAGCCTAACCGGGGACTACGAGCAGTACTTC. The encoded protein is CASSLTGDYEQYF.

This sequence joins TRBV14 and TRBJ2-1, with 8 bases that match TRBD2. With 3 bases clipped from V and 2 bases from J, the junction kept 12 bases outside the gene matches. The CDR3 is 18 residues long. Germline V gene data show CDR1 as SGHDN and CDR2 as FVKESK. The CDR3 protein is CASSQSFPGGVTYNEQFF. Here the CDR3 DNA reads TGTGCCAGCAGCCAGTCATTCCCGGGGGGGGTCACCTACAATGAGCAGTTCTTC.

The table lists this clone with a count of one. A read error may produce the germline difference seen at one junction end. The chain couples TRBV13 to TRBJ1-1; 7 bases line up with TRBD1. Germline loops: CDR1 PRHDT, CDR2 FYEKMQ (reference sequence). The CDR3 loop spans 16 amino acids. CDR3 in DNA: TGTGCCAGCAGCCCACAACAGGGGATGGGGAACCCTGAAGCTTTCTTT. The encoded protein is CASSPQQGMGNPEAFF.

This chain links TRBV6-1 with TRBJ2-7, with 10 nucleotides matching TRBD2. Germline loops: CDR1 MNHNS, CDR2 SASEGT. Trimming cost V 7 bases and J 7 bases; bases outside gene matches: 7. CDR3 size: 13 residues. CDR3 DNA: TGTGCCAGCAACGAGCGGGAGGGCCGAGAGCAGTACTTC. Its protein product is CASNEREGREQYF.